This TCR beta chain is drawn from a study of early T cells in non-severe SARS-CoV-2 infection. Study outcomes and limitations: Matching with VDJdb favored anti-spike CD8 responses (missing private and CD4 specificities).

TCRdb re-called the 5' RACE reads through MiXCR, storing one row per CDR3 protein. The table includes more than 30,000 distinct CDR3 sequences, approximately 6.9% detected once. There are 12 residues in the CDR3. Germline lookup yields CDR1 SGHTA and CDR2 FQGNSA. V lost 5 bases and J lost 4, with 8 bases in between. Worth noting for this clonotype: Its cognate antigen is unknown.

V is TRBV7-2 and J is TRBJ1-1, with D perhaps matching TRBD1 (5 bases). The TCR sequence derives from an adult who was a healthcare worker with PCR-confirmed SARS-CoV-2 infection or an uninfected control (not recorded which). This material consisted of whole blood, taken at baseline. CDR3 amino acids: CASSHGGTEAFF. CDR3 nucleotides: TGTGCCAGCAGCCACGGGGGCACTGAAGCTTTCTTT.